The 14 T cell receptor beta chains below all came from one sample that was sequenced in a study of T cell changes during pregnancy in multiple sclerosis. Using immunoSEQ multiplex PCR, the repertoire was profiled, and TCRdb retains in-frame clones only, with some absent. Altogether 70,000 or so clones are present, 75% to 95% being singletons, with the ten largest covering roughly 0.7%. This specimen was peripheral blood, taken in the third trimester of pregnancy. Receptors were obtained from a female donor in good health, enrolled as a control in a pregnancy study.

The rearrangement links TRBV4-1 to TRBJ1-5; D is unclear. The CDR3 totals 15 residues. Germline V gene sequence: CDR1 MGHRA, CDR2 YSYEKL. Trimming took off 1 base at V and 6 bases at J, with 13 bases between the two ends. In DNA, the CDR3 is TGCGCCAGCAGCCAAGCCACATCAAGAGGTCAGCCCCAGCATTTT. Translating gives CASSQATSRGQPQHF.

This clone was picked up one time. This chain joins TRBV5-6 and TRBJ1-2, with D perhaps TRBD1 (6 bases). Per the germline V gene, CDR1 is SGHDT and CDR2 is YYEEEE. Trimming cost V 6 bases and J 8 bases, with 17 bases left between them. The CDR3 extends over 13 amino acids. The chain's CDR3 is CASIQHRAGGYTF. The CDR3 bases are TGTGCCAGCATCCAACACAGGGCTGGCGGCTACACCTTC.

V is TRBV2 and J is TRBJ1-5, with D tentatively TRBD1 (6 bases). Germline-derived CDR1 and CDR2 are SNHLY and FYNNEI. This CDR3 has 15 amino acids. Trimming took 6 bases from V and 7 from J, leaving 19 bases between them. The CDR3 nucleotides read TGTGCCAGCAGCCGAAACTCAGGGGTGCGGCAGCCCCAGCATTTT. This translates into CASSRNSGVRQPQHF. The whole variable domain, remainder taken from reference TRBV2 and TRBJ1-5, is EPEVTQTPSHQVTQMGQEVILRCVPISNHLYFYWYRQILGQKVEFLVSFYNNEISEKSEIFDDQFSVERPDGSNFTLKIRSTKLEDSAMYFCASSRNSGVRQPQHFGDGTRLSIL.

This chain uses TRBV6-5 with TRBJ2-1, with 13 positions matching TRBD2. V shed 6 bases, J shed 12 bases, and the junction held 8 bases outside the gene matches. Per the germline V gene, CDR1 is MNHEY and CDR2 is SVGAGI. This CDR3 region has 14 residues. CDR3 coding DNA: TGTGCCAGCAGCGGGACTAGCGGGAAAAGGGCGCAGTTCTTC. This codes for CASSGTSGKRAQFF.

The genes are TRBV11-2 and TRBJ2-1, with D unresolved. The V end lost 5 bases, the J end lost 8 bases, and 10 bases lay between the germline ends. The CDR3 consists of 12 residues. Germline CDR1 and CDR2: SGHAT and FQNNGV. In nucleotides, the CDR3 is TGTGCCAGCAGCACTAACTCGTATGAGCAGTTCTTC. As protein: CASSTNSYEQFF.

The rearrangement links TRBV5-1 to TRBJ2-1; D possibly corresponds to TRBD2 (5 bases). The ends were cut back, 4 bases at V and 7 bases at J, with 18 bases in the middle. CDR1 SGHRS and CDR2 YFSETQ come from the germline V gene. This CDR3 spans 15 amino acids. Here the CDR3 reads CASSLQKTNINEQFF. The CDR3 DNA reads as TGCGCCAGCAGCCTGCAGAAGACTAATATTAATGAGCAGTTCTTC.

The CDR3 loop is CATGEGSSYEQYF. The CDR3 DNA reads TGTGCCACCGGAGAGGGCAGCTCCTACGAGCAGTACTTC. V and J are TRBV28 and TRBJ2-7; tentative D call: TRBD2 (5 bases). V lost 10 bases, J lost 0 bases, and 13 bases lay in between. The CDR3 extends over 13 amino acids. Per the germline V gene, CDR1 is MDHEN and CDR2 is SYDVKM. Full variable domain (rest looked up from reference TRBV28 and TRBJ2-7): DVKVTQSSRYLVKRTGEKVFLECVQDMDHENMFWYRQDPGLGLRLIYFSYDVKMKEKGDIPEGYSVSREKKERFSLILESASTNQTSMYLCATGEGSSYEQYFGPGTRLTVT.

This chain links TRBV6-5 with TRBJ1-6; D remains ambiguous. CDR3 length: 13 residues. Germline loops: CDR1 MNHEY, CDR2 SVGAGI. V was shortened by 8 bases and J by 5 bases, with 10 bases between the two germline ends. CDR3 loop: CASQRGNNSPLHF. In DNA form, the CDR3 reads TGTGCCAGCCAGCGGGGAAATAATTCACCCCTCCACTTT.

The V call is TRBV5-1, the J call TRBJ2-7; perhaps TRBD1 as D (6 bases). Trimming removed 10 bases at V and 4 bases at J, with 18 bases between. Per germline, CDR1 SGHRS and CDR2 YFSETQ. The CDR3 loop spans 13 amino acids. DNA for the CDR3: TGCGCCCGGGTCCCCCAGGGGCCGTACGAGCAGTACTTC. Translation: CARVPQGPYEQYF.

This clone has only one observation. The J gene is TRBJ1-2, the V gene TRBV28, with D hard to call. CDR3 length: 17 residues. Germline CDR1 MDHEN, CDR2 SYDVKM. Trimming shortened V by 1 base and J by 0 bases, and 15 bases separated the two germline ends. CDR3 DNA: TGTGCCAGCAGTTTATTGGCCAGCCTCGGAGCTAACTATGGCTACACCTTC. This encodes CASSLLASLGANYGYTF.

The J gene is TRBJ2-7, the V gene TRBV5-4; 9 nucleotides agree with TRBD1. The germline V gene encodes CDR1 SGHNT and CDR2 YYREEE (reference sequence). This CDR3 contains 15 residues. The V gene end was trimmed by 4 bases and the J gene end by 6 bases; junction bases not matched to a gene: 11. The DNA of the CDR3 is TGTGCCAGCAGCCGAAACAGGGGGCGAACCGGCGAGCAGTACTTC. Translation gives CASSRNRGRTGEQYF.

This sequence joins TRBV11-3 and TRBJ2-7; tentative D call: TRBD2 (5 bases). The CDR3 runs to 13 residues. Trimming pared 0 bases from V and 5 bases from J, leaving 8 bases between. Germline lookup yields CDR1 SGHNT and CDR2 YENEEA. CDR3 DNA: TGTGCCAGCAGCTTAGATACGGGGAACGAGCAGTACTTC. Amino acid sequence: CASSLDTGNEQYF. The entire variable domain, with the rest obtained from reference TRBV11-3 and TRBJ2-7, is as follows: EAGVVQSPRYKIIEKKQPVAFWCNPISGHNTLYWYLQNLGQGPELLIRYENEEAVDDSQLPKDRFSAERLKGVDSTLKIQPAELGDSAVYLCASSLDTGNEQYFGPGTRLTVT.

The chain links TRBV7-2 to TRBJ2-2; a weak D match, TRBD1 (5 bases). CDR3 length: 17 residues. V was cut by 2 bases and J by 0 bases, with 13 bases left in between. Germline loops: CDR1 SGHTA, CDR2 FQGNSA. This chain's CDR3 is CASSLSWGRPNTGELFF. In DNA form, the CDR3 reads TGTGCCAGCAGCTTATCGTGGGGCAGACCGAACACCGGGGAGCTGTTTTTT.

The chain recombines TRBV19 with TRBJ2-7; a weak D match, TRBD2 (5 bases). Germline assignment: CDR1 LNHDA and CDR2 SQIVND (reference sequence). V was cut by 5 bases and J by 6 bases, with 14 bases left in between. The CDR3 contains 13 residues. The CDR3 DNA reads TGTGCCAGTAGTCTCAGGTCGGGGATCGAGCAGTACTTC. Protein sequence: CASSLRSGIEQYF.